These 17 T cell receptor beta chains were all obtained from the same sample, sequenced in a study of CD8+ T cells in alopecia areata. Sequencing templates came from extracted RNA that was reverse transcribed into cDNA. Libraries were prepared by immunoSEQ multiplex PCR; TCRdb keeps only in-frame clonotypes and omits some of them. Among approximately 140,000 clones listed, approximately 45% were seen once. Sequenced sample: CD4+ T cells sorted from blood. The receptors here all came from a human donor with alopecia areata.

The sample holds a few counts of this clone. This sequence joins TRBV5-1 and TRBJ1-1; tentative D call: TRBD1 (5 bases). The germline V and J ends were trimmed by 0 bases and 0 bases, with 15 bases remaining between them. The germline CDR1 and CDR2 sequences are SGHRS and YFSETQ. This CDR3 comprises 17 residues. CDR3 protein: CASSLGSPSGLNTEAFF. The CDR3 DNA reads TGCGCCAGCAGCTTGGGGTCCCCCTCAGGGTTGAACACTGAAGCTTTCTTT. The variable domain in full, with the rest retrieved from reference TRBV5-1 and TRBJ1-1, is KAGVTQTPRYLIKTRGQQVTLSCSPISGHRSVSWYQQTPGQGLQFLFEYFSETQRNKGNFPGRFSGRQFSNSRSEMNVSTLELGDSALYLCASSLGSPSGLNTEAFFGQGTRLTVV.

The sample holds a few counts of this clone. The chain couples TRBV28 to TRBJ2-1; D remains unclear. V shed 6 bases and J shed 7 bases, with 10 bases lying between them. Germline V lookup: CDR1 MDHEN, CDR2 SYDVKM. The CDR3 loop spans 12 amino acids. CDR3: CASSVKGNEQFF. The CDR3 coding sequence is TGTGCCAGCAGCGTTAAGGGTAATGAGCAGTTCTTC.

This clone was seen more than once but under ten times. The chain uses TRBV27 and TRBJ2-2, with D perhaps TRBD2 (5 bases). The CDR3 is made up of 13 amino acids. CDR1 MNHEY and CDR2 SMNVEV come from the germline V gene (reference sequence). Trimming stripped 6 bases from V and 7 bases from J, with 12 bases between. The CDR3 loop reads CASSPQRGGELFF. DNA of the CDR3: TGTGCCAGCAGCCCCCAACGGGGCGGGGAGCTGTTTTTT.

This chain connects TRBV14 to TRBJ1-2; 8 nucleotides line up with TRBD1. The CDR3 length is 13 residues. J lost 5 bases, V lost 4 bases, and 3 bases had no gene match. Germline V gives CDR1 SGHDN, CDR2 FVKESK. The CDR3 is CASSPGTGYGYTF. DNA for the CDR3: TGTGCCAGCAGCCCAGGGACAGGTTATGGCTACACCTTC.

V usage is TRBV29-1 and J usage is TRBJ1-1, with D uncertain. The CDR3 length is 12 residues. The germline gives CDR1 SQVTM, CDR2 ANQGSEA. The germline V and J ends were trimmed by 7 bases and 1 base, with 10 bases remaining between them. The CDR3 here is CSARTRNTEAFF. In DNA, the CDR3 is TGCAGCGCGCGGACCCGGAACACTGAAGCTTTCTTT.

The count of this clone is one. CDR3 protein: CASNRQNQPQHF. In DNA, the CDR3 is TGTGCCAGCAATAGACAAAATCAGCCCCAGCATTTT. This sequence joins TRBV2 and TRBJ1-5; D remains ambiguous. The length of the CDR3 is 12 residues. Trimming took off 7 bases at V and 4 bases at J, with 8 bases between the two ends. CDR1 is SNHLY, CDR2 FYNNEI, per germline.

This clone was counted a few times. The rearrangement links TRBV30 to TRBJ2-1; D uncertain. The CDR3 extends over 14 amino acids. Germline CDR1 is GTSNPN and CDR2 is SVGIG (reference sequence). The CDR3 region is CAWGTTPYTMKQFF. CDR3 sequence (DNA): TGTGCGTGGGGTACTACGCCCTATACAATGAAGCAGTTCTTC.

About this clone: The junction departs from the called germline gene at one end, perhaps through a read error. The CDR3 is CASSLTGTDTRYF. For the CDR3, the DNA is TGTGCCAGCAGCTTAACGGGCACAGATACGCGGTATTTT. The V gene is TRBV5-4, the J gene TRBJ2-3, with no clear D. CDR1 is SGHNT, CDR2 YYREEE, per germline (reference sequence). The CDR3 length is 13 residues.

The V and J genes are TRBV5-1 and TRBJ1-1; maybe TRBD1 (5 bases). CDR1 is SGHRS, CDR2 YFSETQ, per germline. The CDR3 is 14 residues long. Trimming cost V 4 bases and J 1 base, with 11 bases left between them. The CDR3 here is CASSAQVSNTEAFF. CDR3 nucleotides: TGCGCCAGCAGCGCACAGGTATCGAACACTGAAGCTTTCTTT.

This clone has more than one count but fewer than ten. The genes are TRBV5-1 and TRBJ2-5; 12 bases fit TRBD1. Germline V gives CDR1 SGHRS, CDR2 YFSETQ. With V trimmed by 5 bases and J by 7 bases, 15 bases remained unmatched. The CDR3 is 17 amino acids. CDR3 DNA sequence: TGCGCCAGCAGGCCGGGACAGGGGGCCCAAAGACGGGGGACCCAGTACTTC. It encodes CASRPGQGAQRRGTQYF. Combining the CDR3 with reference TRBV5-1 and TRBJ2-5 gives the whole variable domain KAGVTQTPRYLIKTRGQQVTLSCSPISGHRSVSWYQQTPGQGLQFLFEYFSETQRNKGNFPGRFSGRQFSNSRSEMNVSTLELGDSALYLCASRPGQGAQRRGTQYFGPGTRLLVL.

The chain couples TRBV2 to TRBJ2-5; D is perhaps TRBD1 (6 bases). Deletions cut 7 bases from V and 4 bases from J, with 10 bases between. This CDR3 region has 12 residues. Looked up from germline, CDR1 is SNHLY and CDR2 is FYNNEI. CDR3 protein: CASKRGLETQYF. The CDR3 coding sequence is TGTGCCAGCAAGAGGGGGTTAGAGACCCAGTACTTC.

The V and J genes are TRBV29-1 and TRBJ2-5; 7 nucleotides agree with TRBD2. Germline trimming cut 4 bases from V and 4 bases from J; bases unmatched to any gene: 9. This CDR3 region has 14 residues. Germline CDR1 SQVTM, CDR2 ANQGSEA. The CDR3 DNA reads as TGCAGCGTTGGACGCGGGAGTGCACCAGAGACCCAGTACTTC. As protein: CSVGRGSAPETQYF.

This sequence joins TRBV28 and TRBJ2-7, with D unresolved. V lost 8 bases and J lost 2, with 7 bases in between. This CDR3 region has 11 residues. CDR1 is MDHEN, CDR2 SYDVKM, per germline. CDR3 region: CASWGPYEQYF. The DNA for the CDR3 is TGTGCCAGCTGGGGTCCCTACGAGCAGTACTTC.

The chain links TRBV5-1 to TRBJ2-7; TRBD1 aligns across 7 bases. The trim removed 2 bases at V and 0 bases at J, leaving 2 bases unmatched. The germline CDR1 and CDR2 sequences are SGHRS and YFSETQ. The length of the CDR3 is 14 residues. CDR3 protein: CASSFWTGSYEQYF. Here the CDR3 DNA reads TGCGCCAGCAGCTTTTGGACAGGCTCCTACGAGCAGTACTTC.

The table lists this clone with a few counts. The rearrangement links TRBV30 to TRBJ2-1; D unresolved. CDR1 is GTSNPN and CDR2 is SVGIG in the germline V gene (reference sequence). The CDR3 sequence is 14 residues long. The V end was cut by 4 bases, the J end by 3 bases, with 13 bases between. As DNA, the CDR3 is TGTGCCTGGAACCCGTCCCTCGGCTACAATGAGCAGTTCTTC. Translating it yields CAWNPSLGYNEQFF.

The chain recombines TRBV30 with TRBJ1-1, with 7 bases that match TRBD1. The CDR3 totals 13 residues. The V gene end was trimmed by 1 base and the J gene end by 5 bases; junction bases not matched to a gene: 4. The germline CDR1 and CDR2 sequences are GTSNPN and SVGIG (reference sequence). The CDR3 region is CAWSGQGWTEAFF. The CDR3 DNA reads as TGTGCCTGGAGTGGACAGGGATGGACTGAAGCTTTCTTT.

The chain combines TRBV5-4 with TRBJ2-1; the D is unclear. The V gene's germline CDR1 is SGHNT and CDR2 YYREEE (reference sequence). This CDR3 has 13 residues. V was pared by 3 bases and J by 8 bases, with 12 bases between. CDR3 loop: CASSSLQADEQFF. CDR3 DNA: TGTGCCAGCAGCTCCCTTCAGGCCGATGAGCAGTTCTTC.